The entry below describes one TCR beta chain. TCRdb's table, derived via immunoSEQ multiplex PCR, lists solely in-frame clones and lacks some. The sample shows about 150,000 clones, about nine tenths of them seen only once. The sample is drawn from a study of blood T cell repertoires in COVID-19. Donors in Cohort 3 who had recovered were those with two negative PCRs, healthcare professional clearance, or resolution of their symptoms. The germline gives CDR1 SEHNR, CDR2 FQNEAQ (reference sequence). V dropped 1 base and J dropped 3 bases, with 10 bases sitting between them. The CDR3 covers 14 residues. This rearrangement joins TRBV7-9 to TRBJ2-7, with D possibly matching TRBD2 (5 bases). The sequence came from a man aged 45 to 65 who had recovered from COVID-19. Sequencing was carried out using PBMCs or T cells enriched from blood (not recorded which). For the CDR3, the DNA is TGTGCCAGCAGCTTAGGGGAGCTCAACTACGAGCAGTACGTC. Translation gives CASSLGELNYEQYV.